This T cell receptor beta chain was identified in a study of blood T cells in healthy people across ages. For the study at large: Capture by template switching was about one barcoded beta molecule per two T cells. Study-wide results and caveats: Older age went with lower TCR beta diversity per million T cells, in a roughly linear way.

A second PCR of about 7 to 11 cycles used a sample-barcoded 5' primer and a J-beta primer mix. TCRdb re-derived calls from the 5' RACE reads in MiXCR, one entry per CDR3 protein. The data hold about 640,000 distinct CDR3 sequences, with roughly 58% observed a single time. This clonotype was counted ten times or more. Antigen unknown. Per the germline V gene, CDR1 is DFQATT and CDR2 is SNEGSKA (reference sequence). CDR3 length: 12 residues. Trimming stripped 3 bases from V and 4 bases from J, with 8 bases between. The chain employs TRBV20-1 and TRBJ2-3; maybe TRBD1 (5 bases). The receptor comes from a man in his 60s in good health. Sequenced material: blood. The CDR3 protein is CSASFRADTQYF. The CDR3 DNA reads TGCAGTGCTAGTTTCAGGGCAGATACGCAGTATTTT.